One and the same sample provided the 32 T cell receptor beta chains below, sequenced in a study of neurological immune-mediated disorders. TCRdb redid the calling of the 5' RACE reads with MiXCR, one entry per CDR3 protein. The repertoire holds under 75,000 distinct CDR3 sequences, with approximately 5.1% as singletons. Sequenced material: PBMCs. The receptors here all came from a human donor with multiple sclerosis. The donor label of this sample is uncertain.

This clonotype was counted many times. The genes are TRBV5-1 and TRBJ2-3; TRBD1 matches at 7 bases. This CDR3 contains 17 residues. Germline V lookup: CDR1 SGHRS, CDR2 YFSETQ. J lost 1 base, V lost 1 base, and 9 bases had no gene match. CDR3 in amino acids: CASSLLPQGTGTDTQYF. CDR3 sequence (DNA): TGCGCCAGCAGCTTGCTACCACAGGGGACCGGCACAGATACGCAGTATTTT.

This clonotype was seen repeatedly, ten times or more. The chain couples TRBV5-1 to TRBJ2-2; tentative D call: TRBD1 (5 bases). CDR1 is SGHRS, CDR2 YFSETQ, per germline. V lost 2 bases and J lost 0, with 11 bases in between. The CDR3 length is 16 residues. CDR3 amino acids: CASSLGDSTNTGELFF. DNA of the CDR3: TGCGCCAGCAGCTTAGGGGATTCAACGAACACCGGGGAGCTGTTTTTT.

In this sample, this clonotype turned up many times. The chain recombines TRBV7-9 with TRBJ1-5; a possible D gene is TRBD1 (5 bases). Trimming took off 1 base at V and 2 bases at J, with 9 bases between the two ends. The CDR3 has 15 amino acids. Looked up from germline, CDR1 is SEHNR and CDR2 is FQNEAQ (reference sequence). The CDR3 sequence is CASSLGQTGNQPQHF. DNA for the CDR3: TGTGCCAGCAGCTTAGGACAGACTGGCAATCAGCCCCAGCATTTT.

This clonotype was counted ten times or more. This sequence joins TRBV7-6 and TRBJ2-7; TRBD1 aligns across 11 bases. The CDR3 contains 15 residues. CDR1 is SGHVS and CDR2 is FNYEAQ in the germline V gene. The ends lost 1 base at V and 6 bases at J; junction bases unmatched: 5. CDR3 in amino acids: CASSLGGQGVREQYF. CDR3 nucleotide sequence: TGTGCCAGCAGCTTAGGGGGACAGGGGGTGCGCGAGCAGTACTTC.

This clonotype was picked up many times. The chain carries TRBV7-9 and TRBJ2-1; 7 positions agree with TRBD1. J gave up 3 bases and V 0 bases, and 17 bases lay outside the gene matches. CDR1 is SEHNR, CDR2 FQNEAQ, per germline (reference sequence). There are 20 residues in the CDR3. The CDR3 spells CASSLAALASDRDHYNEQFF. The CDR3 DNA is TGTGCCAGCAGCTTAGCTGCCCTCGCCTCCGACAGGGACCACTACAATGAGCAGTTCTTC.

This chain connects TRBV4-1 to TRBJ1-5; no clear D gene. The germline V and J ends were trimmed by 0 bases and 5 bases, with 14 bases remaining between them. This CDR3 has 16 residues. Germline lookup yields CDR1 MGHRA and CDR2 YSYEKL. CDR3 nucleotides: TGCGCCAGCAGCCAAGATAACGGGGTCTACGATCAGCCCCAGCATTTT. This codes for CASSQDNGVYDQPQHF.

The chain links TRBV24-1 to TRBJ2-7; D is unresolved. Looked up from germline, CDR1 is KGHDR and CDR2 is SFDVKD. V shed 4 bases and J shed 5 bases, with 23 bases lying between them. The CDR3 is 17 amino acids. The CDR3 DNA is TGTGCCACCAGTGAATTCCGCCTCGACCAAGAGGCCCACGAGCAGTACTTC. Translating gives CATSEFRLDQEAHEQYF.

This clonotype was recorded many times. The rearrangement joins TRBV6-6 to TRBJ1-5; D remains unclear. Germline assignment: CDR1 MNHNY and CDR2 SVGAGI (reference sequence). The CDR3 covers 13 residues. Trimming stripped 4 bases from V and 6 bases from J, with 10 bases between. CDR3 in amino acids: CASSSTVGQPQHF. The CDR3 region has the DNA TGTGCCAGCAGTTCCACGGTTGGTCAGCCCCAGCATTTT.

This clonotype was counted many times. This sequence joins TRBV5-5 and TRBJ1-1, with D uncertain. The CDR3 has 14 amino acids. The germline V gene has CDR1 SGHKS and CDR2 YYEKEE (reference sequence). The germline V and J ends were trimmed by 2 bases and 5 bases, with 13 bases remaining between them. The CDR3 here is CASSLNRITTEAFF. In DNA, the CDR3 is TGTGCCAGCAGCTTAAATCGTATAACAACTGAAGCTTTCTTT.

This clonotype was recorded many times. The V call is TRBV5-1, the J call TRBJ2-7, with D perhaps matching TRBD1 or TRBD2 (5 bases each). Trimming took 4 bases from V and 3 from J, leaving 11 bases between them. Germline V gene data show CDR1 as SGHRS and CDR2 as YFSETQ. CDR3 size: 13 residues. The CDR3 DNA reads TGCGCCAGCAGCCGGGACGGAAACTACGAGCAGTACTTC. This sequence encodes CASSRDGNYEQYF.

This clonotype was found many times. This chain links TRBV4-1 with TRBJ1-5; D unresolved. Per germline, CDR1 MGHRA and CDR2 YSYEKL. CDR3 size: 16 residues. The V end lost 1 base, the J end lost 3 bases, and 13 bases lay between the germline ends. The CDR3 DNA reads TGCGCCAGCAGCCAAGGAAATGTGCAGGTCAATCAGCCCCAGCATTTT. Its protein product is CASSQGNVQVNQPQHF.

This clonotype was recorded many times. The rearrangement joins TRBV20-1 to TRBJ1-1, with a possible D match to TRBD1 (5 bases). V lost 1 base to trimming and J lost 4 bases, with 13 bases between them. This CDR3 has 14 amino acids. From germline, CDR1 is DFQATT and CDR2 SNEGSKA (reference sequence). This CDR3 is CSARAWGRVTEAFF. The CDR3 nucleotides are TGCAGTGCTAGAGCATGGGGCAGGGTCACTGAAGCTTTCTTT.

The rearrangement joins TRBV18 to TRBJ2-1; 9 bases map to TRBD2. After removal of 2 bases from V and 6 bases from J, the junction contained 11 bases not matched to a gene. The CDR3 has 17 amino acids. Germline CDR1 reads KGHSH; CDR2 reads LQKENI. CDR3 residues: CASSPWASGADPNEQFF. The DNA of the CDR3 is TGTGCCAGCTCACCATGGGCTAGCGGGGCAGACCCCAATGAGCAGTTCTTC.

By sample fraction, this clonotype is medium-sized (0.01 to 0.1%). This chain connects TRBV7-2 to TRBJ1-1, with 7 bases identical to TRBD1. With 0 bases clipped from V and 8 bases from J, the junction kept 3 bases outside the gene matches. CDR1 and CDR2 from the germline V gene are SGHTA and FQGNSA. CDR3 length: 13 residues. The chain's CDR3 is CASSLAWTGEAFF. For the CDR3, the DNA is TGTGCCAGCAGCTTAGCGTGGACAGGAGAAGCTTTCTTT.

This clonotype has ten or more counts. The chain employs TRBV5-1 and TRBJ1-3; possibly TRBD1 for D (6 bases). Trimming took 4 bases from V and 0 from J, leaving 14 bases between them. The CDR3 extends over 16 amino acids. The germline V gene has CDR1 SGHRS and CDR2 YFSETQ. The CDR3 is CASSTVQGGSGNTIYF. CDR3 DNA: TGCGCCAGCAGCACCGTACAGGGTGGCTCTGGAAACACCATATATTTT. The full variable domain, in which reference TRBV5-1 and TRBJ1-3 provide the parts outside the CDR3, is KAGVTQTPRYLIKTRGQQVTLSCSPISGHRSVSWYQQTPGQGLQFLFEYFSETQRNKGNFPGRFSGRQFSNSRSEMNVSTLELGDSALYLCASSTVQGGSGNTIYFGEGSWLTVV.

This clonotype has a count of ten or more. The CDR3 sequence: CASSPTGARGYTF. For the CDR3, the DNA is TGTGCCAGCAGCCCTACAGGGGCAAGGGGCTACACCTTC. This chain links TRBV3-1 with TRBJ1-2, with TRBD1 matching 7 bases. V lost 4 bases, J lost 8 bases, and 7 bases stayed unmatched. Germline V gives CDR1 LGHDT, CDR2 YNNKEL (reference sequence). This CDR3 has 13 amino acids. The complete variable domain, with remaining parts taken from reference TRBV3-1 and TRBJ1-2, reads DTAVSQTPKYLVTQMGNDKSIKCEQNLGHDTMYWYKQDSKKFLKIMFSYNNKELIINETVPNRFSPKSPDKAHLNLHINSLELGDSAVYFCASSPTGARGYTFGSGTRLTVV.

In this sample, this clonotype turned up a few times. The chain couples TRBV10-3 to TRBJ2-2; D gene ambiguous. The CDR3 runs 11 residues. Trimming shortened V by 5 bases and J by 5 bases, and 3 bases separated the two germline ends. Germline CDR1 ENHRY, CDR2 SYGVKD. CDR3 bases: TGTGCCATCAGTAAAACCGGGGAGCTGTTTTTT. It translates to CAISKTGELFF.

This clonotype was detected ten times or more. V is TRBV11-2 and J is TRBJ2-7; TRBD1 agrees at 9 bases. CDR3 length equals 14 residues. Germline assignment: CDR1 SGHAT and CDR2 FQNNGV. V dropped 1 base and J dropped 5; count of bases not matched to a gene: 3. The CDR3 region is CASSLVQGANEQYF. The CDR3 DNA reads TGTGCCAGCAGCTTAGTACAGGGGGCCAACGAGCAGTACTTC.

The chain combines TRBV5-1 with TRBJ1-6; no definite D call. The CDR3 is 15 amino acids. Germline loops: CDR1 SGHRS, CDR2 YFSETQ. Trimming took 0 bases from V and 7 from J, leaving 11 bases between them. CDR3 protein: CASSLAAVGNSPLHF. The DNA of the CDR3 is TGCGCCAGCAGCTTGGCGGCGGTCGGAAATTCACCCCTCCACTTT.

This clonotype was observed many times. The chain recombines TRBV20-1 with TRBJ2-2; 9 positions match TRBD2. Per germline, CDR1 DFQATT and CDR2 SNEGSKA (reference sequence). The CDR3 runs 16 residues. V lost 5 bases, J lost 3 bases, and 10 bases stayed unmatched. The CDR3: CSAGRPTSGHTGELFF. DNA of the CDR3: TGCAGTGCTGGACGACCGACTAGCGGACACACCGGGGAGCTGTTTTTT.

At least ten counts were recorded for this clonotype. The rearrangement links TRBV20-1 to TRBJ1-5; perhaps TRBD1 as D (5 bases). Germline V gives CDR1 DFQATT, CDR2 SNEGSKA (reference sequence). This CDR3 contains 14 residues. The V end was cut by 6 bases, the J end by 0 bases, with 12 bases between. CDR3 in amino acids: CSATRGNSNQPQHF. Written as DNA, the CDR3 is TGCAGTGCAACGAGGGGTAATAGCAATCAGCCCCAGCATTTT.

There are many counts of this clonotype. V and J are TRBV11-2 and TRBJ2-1, with D perhaps being TRBD1 or TRBD2 (6 bases each). Germline values: CDR1 SGHAT, CDR2 FQNNGV. V dropped 2 bases and J dropped 9 bases, with 11 bases sitting between them. This CDR3 contains 13 residues. CDR3 DNA: TGTGCCAGCAGCTTAAGGAGGGGGGCTGAGCAGTTCTTC. Its translation is CASSLRRGAEQFF.

This clonotype was seen repeatedly, ten times or more. The CDR3 reads CASSSTLESGTYNEQFF. The CDR3 DNA reads as TGTGCCAGCAGCTCGACACTCGAATCCGGGACCTACAATGAGCAGTTCTTC. This rearrangement joins TRBV7-8 to TRBJ2-1, with D perhaps TRBD2 (5 bases). This CDR3 is built from 17 residues. V was pared by 4 bases and J by 2 bases, with 18 bases between. Germline V lookup: CDR1 SGHVS, CDR2 FQNEAQ.

This clonotype was found a few times. The rearrangement joins TRBV6-2 or TRBV6-3 to TRBJ2-3; 12 positions match TRBD2. V shed 3 bases, J shed 4 bases, and the junction held 11 bases outside the gene matches. The germline CDR1 and CDR2 sequences are MNHEY and SVGEGT. There are 18 residues in the CDR3. Written as DNA, the CDR3 is TGTGCCAGCAGTTATGAACCCGGGACTAGCGGGCGGGCAGATACGCAGTATTTT. It translates to CASSYEPGTSGRADTQYF.

The chain uses TRBV6-1 and TRBJ2-7; D tentatively reads TRBD1 or TRBD2 (5 bases each). With 4 bases removed from V and 1 base from J, the gap between germline ends came to 14 bases. CDR1 is MNHNS and CDR2 is SASEGT in the germline V gene. CDR3 length: 15 amino acids. CDR3 residues: CASSVSGTLSYEQYF. The CDR3 nucleotides are TGTGCCAGCAGTGTCTCCGGGACCCTTTCCTACGAGCAGTACTTC.

This clonotype was seen repeatedly, ten times or more. This sequence joins TRBV10-3 and TRBJ1-2, with unresolved D. The CDR3 covers 12 residues. CDR1 and CDR2 (germline): ENHRY, SYGVKD. V dropped 4 bases and J dropped 10 bases, with 13 bases sitting between them. In DNA form, the CDR3 reads TGTGCCATCAGTGGGACCCGTATCGACTACACCTTC. Translated: CAISGTRIDYTF.

The rearrangement links TRBV6-6 to TRBJ2-7; 9 bases map to TRBD1. Losses at the gene ends were 0 bases for V and 5 bases for J; bases not matched to a gene: 2. The CDR3 has 14 amino acids. The germline V gene encodes CDR1 MNHNY and CDR2 SVGAGI (reference sequence). The CDR3 sequence: CASSYSGQGDEQYF. CDR3 DNA: TGTGCCAGCAGTTACTCGGGACAGGGCGACGAGCAGTACTTC.

This clonotype was observed many times. The chain employs TRBV9 and TRBJ1-2, with TRBD1 matching over 8 bases. Germline V gene data show CDR1 as SGDLS and CDR2 as YYNGEE. The junction had 7 bases not matched to a gene; V was cut back by 4 bases and J by 8 bases. The CDR3 runs to 13 residues. CDR3 nucleotide sequence: TGTGCCAGCAGCCCCCGGACAGGGTACGGCTACACCTTC. Protein: CASSPRTGYGYTF.

This clonotype occurred many times. The chain uses TRBV9 and TRBJ2-2; perhaps TRBD2 as D (5 bases). The CDR3 runs 18 residues. Trimming removed 3 bases at V and 4 bases at J, with 22 bases between. From germline, CDR1 is SGDLS and CDR2 YYNGEE. CDR3 region: CASSARYLEDVFTGELFF. The CDR3 DNA reads as TGTGCCAGCAGCGCCAGATATTTGGAGGACGTCTTCACCGGGGAGCTGTTTTTT.

This clonotype showed up many times. The chain employs TRBV5-1 and TRBJ2-2; D is possibly TRBD1 (6 bases). Germline CDR1 is SGHRS and CDR2 is YFSETQ. The CDR3 loop spans 16 amino acids. V was clipped by 2 bases and J by 5 bases, with 16 bases between them. This chain's CDR3 is CASSLRQVGITGELFF. CDR3 nucleotides: TGCGCCAGCAGCTTACGACAGGTCGGGATAACCGGGGAGCTGTTTTTT.

This clonotype is medium-sized in the sample. This chain connects TRBV11-2 to TRBJ2-2; D is perhaps TRBD2 (6 bases). CDR1 SGHAT and CDR2 FQNNGV come from the germline V gene. This CDR3 has 14 residues. Trimming removed 1 base at V and 5 bases at J, with 8 bases between. CDR3: CASSLVGGTGELFF. In DNA, the CDR3 is TGTGCCAGCAGCTTAGTAGGAGGGACCGGGGAGCTGTTTTTT.

This clonotype was counted ten times or more. This sequence joins TRBV2 and TRBJ2-7, with D perhaps matching TRBD1 (6 bases). The CDR3 has 13 amino acids. Trimming took off 6 bases at V and 0 bases at J, with 9 bases between the two ends. Per germline, CDR1 SNHLY and CDR2 FYNNEI. CDR3 DNA: TGTGCCAGCAGATTGACAGGCTCCTACGAGCAGTACTTC. Its protein product is CASRLTGSYEQYF.